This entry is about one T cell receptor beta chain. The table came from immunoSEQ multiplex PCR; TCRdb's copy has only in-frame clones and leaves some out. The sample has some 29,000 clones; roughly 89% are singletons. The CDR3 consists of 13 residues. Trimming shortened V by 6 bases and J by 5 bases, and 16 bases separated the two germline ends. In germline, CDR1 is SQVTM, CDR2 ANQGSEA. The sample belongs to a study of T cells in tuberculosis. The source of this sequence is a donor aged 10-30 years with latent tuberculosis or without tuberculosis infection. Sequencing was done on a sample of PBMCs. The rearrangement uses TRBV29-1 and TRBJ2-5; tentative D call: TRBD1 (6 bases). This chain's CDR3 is CSVLKWGRETQYF. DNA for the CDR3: TGCAGCGTGCTCAAGTGGGGGCGGGAGACCCAGTACTTC.